A selection of T cell receptor beta chains follows, all from one sample in a study of cytomegalovirus exposure and HLA in healthy donors. Libraries were prepared by immunoSEQ multiplex PCR; TCRdb keeps only in-frame clonotypes and omits some of them. The sample lists around 99,000 clones; more than 70% were seen once. Sample: PBMCs. The receptors derive from a man in his thirties or forties in good health and CMV-seronegative. Each CDR3 is given with its conserved first and last residue. D genes are given only for firm matches. Not all rows give a size; the values are once, few, many and, for expanded clones, a class.

v_call	d_call	clone_size	j_call	cdr3_aa	cdr3_nt
TRBV18	TRBD1	few	TRBJ2-7	CASSGGRDSGEQYF	TGTGCCAGCTCAGGAGGCCGGGACAGCGGCGAGCAGTACTTC
TRBV5-4	TRBD2	many	TRBJ2-7	CASSFSGGPTYEQYF	TGTGCCAGCAGCTTTAGCGGGGGGCCTACCTACGAGCAGTACTTC
TRBV4-1	TRBD1	NA	TRBJ2-7	CASSQGQGASYEQYF	TGCGCCAGCAGCCAGGGACAGGGGGCAAGCTACGAGCAGTACTTC
TRBV28	TRBD1	NA	TRBJ1-1	CASSNRGSTEAFF	TGTGCCAGCAGTAACAGGGGTAGCACTGAAGCTTTCTTT
TRBV6-4	NA	NA	TRBJ2-1	CASSDRWGDEQFF	TGTGCCAGCAGTGATAGGTGGGGAGATGAGCAGTTCTTC
TRBV15	TRBD2	NA	TRBJ2-5	CATSRDSGGQETQYF	TGTGCCACCAGCAGAGATTCCGGGGGGCAAGAGACCCAGTACTTC
TRBV13	NA	NA	TRBJ2-2	CASSPPTGAGNTGELFF	TGTGCCAGCAGCCCCCCGACAGGCGCAGGGAACACCGGGGAGCTGTTTTTT
TRBV5-4	NA	NA	TRBJ2-2	CASSLGGRGTGELFF	TGTGCCAGCAGCTTGGGGGGGCGCGGCACCGGGGAGCTGTTTTTT
TRBV10-3	NA	once	TRBJ1-2	CASSYGSQGGYGYTF	TGTGCCAGCAGTTACGGCTCCCAGGGTGGCTATGGCTACACCTTC
TRBV30	TRBD1	NA	TRBJ2-7	CAWSSPRTGKSYEQYF	TGTGCCTGGAGTTCACCACGGACAGGGAAAAGCTACGAGCAGTACTTC
TRBV6-1	NA	NA	TRBJ2-7	CASSAGLLSSYEQYF	TGTGCCAGCAGTGCAGGACTTCTCAGCTCCTACGAGCAGTACTTC
TRBV2	TRBD1	NA	TRBJ1-1	CASKTGPDTEAFF	TGTGCCAGCAAGACAGGGCCCGACACTGAAGCTTTCTTT
TRBV10-3	TRBD2	once	TRBJ2-1	CAISPEREVYNEQFF	TGTGCCATCAGCCCCGAGCGGGAGGTATACAATGAGCAGTTCTTC
TRBV5-1	NA	NA	TRBJ1-1	CASSLRGVNTEAFF	TGCGCCAGCAGCTTACGGGGGGTGAACACTGAAGCTTTCTTT
TRBV9	NA	few	TRBJ1-3	CASSKQGGGNTIYF	TGTGCCAGCAGCAAACAGGGCGGTGGAAACACCATATATTTT
TRBV5-4	NA	NA	TRBJ1-2	CASSFRGVYGYTF	TGTGCCAGCAGCTTCCGGGGGGTCTATGGCTACACCTTC
TRBV27	TRBD2	few	TRBJ2-2	CASSWDYQANTGELFF	TGTGCCAGCAGCTGGGACTACCAAGCGAACACCGGGGAGCTGTTTTTT
TRBV6-4	TRBD2	NA	TRBJ2-1	CASSDGTSGGNEQFF	TGTGCCAGCAGTGACGGGACTAGCGGGGGCAATGAGCAGTTCTTC
TRBV5-6	NA	NA	TRBJ2-2	CASSLGVVLTPGKLFF	TGTGCCAGCAGCTTGGGGGTCGTTCTAACACCGGGGAAGCTGTTTTTT
TRBV11-2	NA	NA	TRBJ1-4	CASSFNYGATNEKLFF	TGTGCCAGCAGCTTTAACTACGGCGCAACTAATGAAAAACTGTTTTTT
TRBV7-2	NA	NA	TRBJ1-4	CASSLGGGPGEKLFF	TGTGCCAGCAGCTTAGGAGGGGGTCCTGGGGAAAAACTGTTTTTT
TRBV21-1	NA	NA	TRBJ2-3	CASSTDRPSTDTQYF	TGTGCCAGCAGCACGGACAGGCCGAGCACAGATACGCAGTATTTT
TRBV21-1	NA	few	TRBJ2-3	CASSTQLAGGGTVTQYF	TGTGCCAGCAGCACCCAACTAGCGGGGGGGGGCACAGTCACGCAGTATTTT
TRBV28	NA	NA	TRBJ2-7	CASSPLMNSEQYF	TGTGCCAGCAGTCCCCTCATGAACAGCGAGCAGTACTTC
TRBV5-6	NA	few	TRBJ2-1	CASTLQDGVTYNEQFF	TGTGCCAGCACCCTCCAGGACGGGGTCACCTACAATGAGCAGTTCTTC
TRBV7-9	TRBD1	NA	TRBJ2-2	CASSSKMGQGTGELFF	TGTGCCAGCAGCTCGAAGATGGGACAGGGTACCGGGGAGCTGTTTTTT
TRBV5-1	NA	NA	TRBJ2-1	CASSLETGAYNEQFF	TGCGCCAGCAGCTTGGAAACGGGGGCCTACAATGAGCAGTTCTTC
TRBV2	NA	few	TRBJ2-2	CASSERLTGELFF	TGTGCCAGCAGTGAGAGGCTTACGGGGGAGCTGTTTTTT
TRBV10-3	NA	NA	TRBJ1-2	CAISELGRGGPLSGYTF	TGTGCCATCAGTGAGTTAGGTCGAGGGGGTCCCCTCTCTGGCTACACCTTC
TRBV19	NA	NA	TRBJ1-5	CASSPGQYSNQPQHF	TGTGCCAGTAGCCCAGGACAGTATAGCAATCAGCCCCAGCATTTT
TRBV19	TRBD2	NA	TRBJ2-2	CASKTSGVNTGELFF	TGTGCCAGTAAGACTAGCGGGGTTAACACCGGGGAGCTGTTTTTT
TRBV6-6	TRBD1	once	TRBJ1-4	CASSYSGTGGHEKLFF	TGTGCCAGCAGTTACTCCGGGACAGGGGGCCATGAAAAACTGTTTTTT
TRBV18	NA	few	TRBJ1-4	CASQHPSAYPKKLFF	TGTGCCAGCCAACACCCGTCCGCTTACCCGAAAAAACTGTTTTTT
TRBV6-5	TRBD2	NA	TRBJ2-7	CASSSTTSGRNEQYF	TGTGCCAGCAGTTCTACGACTAGCGGGAGAAACGAGCAGTACTTC
TRBV5-1	TRBD2	once	TRBJ2-7	CASTIGTSGYEQYF	TGCGCCAGCACCATTGGGACTAGCGGCTACGAGCAGTACTTC
TRBV5-8	NA	NA	TRBJ2-7	CASSLSVYEQYF	TGTGCCAGCAGCTTGTCGGTTTACGAGCAGTACTTC
TRBV7-9	NA	few	TRBJ2-1	CASSPQRAEHYNEQFF	TGTGCCAGCAGCCCCCAAAGAGCGGAGCACTACAATGAGCAGTTCTTC